One sample yielded the 13 T cell receptor beta chains listed below, sequenced in a study of T cells in Graves' hyperthyroidism and ophthalmopathy. Researchers took RNA transcripts and amplified the TCR beta CDR3 regions from them. The TCR CDR3 was amplified in a first-round RT-PCR using the HTBI primer set. From the multiplex PCR reads, TCRdb called clonotypes with MiXCR, one entry per CDR3 protein. The sample shows some 740,000 distinct CDR3 sequences, around 15% of them seen only once. The source material was blood. Source of these receptors: a woman in her late teens or twenties with Graves' hyperthyroidism.

This clonotype occurred many times. This rearrangement joins TRBV4-2 to TRBJ2-7; 12 bases are a match to TRBD2. The CDR3 sequence is 15 residues long. Germline V gene data show CDR1 as LGHNA and CDR2 as YNFKEQ. J gave up 7 bases and V 4 bases, and 8 bases lay outside the gene matches. CDR3 DNA sequence: TGTGCCAGCAGCCCGAGGACTAGCGGGACTGGGGAGCAGTACTTC. Protein sequence: CASSPRTSGTGEQYF.

The CDR3, as DNA: TGTGCCAGCAGCTTAAATCCAGCGGGAGCGTCCTACAATGAGCAGTTCTTC. This sequence encodes CASSLNPAGASYNEQFF. V and J are TRBV7-3 and TRBJ2-1; 8 positions agree with TRBD2. This CDR3 has 17 amino acids. The germline gives CDR1 SGHTA, CDR2 FQGTGA. V gave up 1 base and J gave up 1 base; unmatched junction bases: 6. The variable domain in full, with the rest retrieved from reference TRBV7-3 and TRBJ2-1, is GAGVSQTPSNKVTEKGKYVELRCDPISGHTALYWYRQSLGQGPEFLIYFQGTGAADDSGLPNDRFFAVRPEGSVSTLKIQRTERGDSAVYLCASSLNPAGASYNEQFFGPGTRLTVL.

This clonotype has at least ten counts. The CDR3 is CASSQDSVDSTEAFF. CDR3 nucleotides: TGTGCCAGCAGCCAAGATTCGGTGGATTCCACTGAAGCTTTCTTT. This chain uses TRBV4-2 with TRBJ1-1; unclear D gene. Trimming took off 0 bases at V and 4 bases at J, with 12 bases between the two ends. The germline V gene encodes CDR1 LGHNA and CDR2 YNFKEQ. The CDR3 has 15 residues.

This clonotype was seen a single time. The rearrangement uses TRBV27 and TRBJ2-3; D might be TRBD2 (6 bases). Trimming removed 4 bases at V and 4 bases at J, with 12 bases between. The CDR3 consists of 14 residues. Germline V gene sequence: CDR1 MNHEY, CDR2 SMNVEV (reference sequence). Written as DNA, the CDR3 is TGTGCCAGCAGTTCTAGCGATAGCGCAGATACGCAGTATTTT. Its translation: CASSSSDSADTQYF.

This clonotype has a count of ten or more. The genes are TRBV7-8 and TRBJ1-4; D gene unclear. CDR1 SGHVS and CDR2 FQNEAQ come from the germline V gene. The length of the CDR3 is 15 residues. Trimming stripped 5 bases from V and 3 bases from J, with 13 bases between. The CDR3 loop reads CASSGRTVANEKLFF. CDR3 in DNA: TGTGCCAGCAGCGGCAGGACTGTCGCTAATGAAAAACTGTTTTTT.

This clonotype was picked up a small number of times. This chain links TRBV28 with TRBJ2-3; 11 nucleotides agree with TRBD2. The junction had 11 bases not matched to a gene; V was cut back by 3 bases and J by 6 bases. CDR1 is MDHEN and CDR2 is SYDVKM in the germline V gene. The CDR3 sequence is 17 residues long. Written as DNA, the CDR3 is TGTGCCAGCAGTTTCTCTGGGACTAGCGGCAATCGTGATACGCAGTATTTT. Its protein product is CASSFSGTSGNRDTQYF.

This clonotype was counted only a few times. This sequence joins TRBV28 and TRBJ2-5; D is possibly TRBD1 (6 bases). The V gene lost 4 bases and the J gene lost 2 bases, with 11 bases spanning the gap. The CDR3 has 14 residues. Germline loops: CDR1 MDHEN, CDR2 SYDVKM. The CDR3 loop reads CASSSPDSQETQYF. The CDR3 DNA sequence: TGTGCCAGCAGTTCCCCGGACAGTCAAGAGACCCAGTACTTC. The complete variable domain, with remaining parts taken from reference TRBV28 and TRBJ2-5, reads DVKVTQSSRYLVKRTGEKVFLECVQDMDHENMFWYRQDPGLGLRLIYFSYDVKMKEKGDIPEGYSVSREKKERFSLILESASTNQTSMYLCASSSPDSQETQYFGPGTRLLVL.

This clonotype was seen a few times. The chain has TRBV5-1 and TRBJ2-2, with a weak D call TRBD2 (5 bases). Trimming left V 10 bases short and J 3 bases short, with 13 bases between. The germline CDR1 and CDR2 sequences are SGHRS and YFSETQ. The CDR3 is 13 amino acids. CDR3 in DNA: TGCGCCGGAAGGACTGGCTACACCGGGGAGCTGTTTTTT. Encoded protein: CAGRTGYTGELFF.

The chain carries TRBV27 and TRBJ2-1; 7 bases line up with TRBD2. CDR1 MNHEY and CDR2 SMNVEV come from the germline V gene (reference sequence). Germline trimming cut 6 bases from V and 6 bases from J; bases unmatched to any gene: 11. The CDR3 runs to 15 residues. CDR3 DNA: TGTGCCAGCAGGTTGGCTAGCGGAGGGGTCAATGAGCAGTTCTTC. Translation gives CASRLASGGVNEQFF.

This clonotype was detected many times. This chain uses TRBV28 with TRBJ1-4, with 11 positions matching TRBD1. V was clipped by 2 bases and J by 7 bases; unmatched bases: 6. Germline CDR1 MDHEN, CDR2 SYDVKM. The CDR3 is 16 amino acids. CDR3 residues: CASSLEGQGASEKLFF. The CDR3, as DNA: TGTGCCAGCAGTTTAGAAGGACAGGGGGCTTCTGAAAAACTGTTTTTT.

This clonotype appeared many times. The V and J genes are TRBV7-9 and TRBJ2-2; no clear D gene. The CDR3 spans 13 residues. With 5 bases removed from V and 2 bases from J, the gap between germline ends came to 6 bases. Per the germline V gene, CDR1 is SEHNR and CDR2 is FQNEAQ (reference sequence). The CDR3 bases are TGTGCCAGCAGCCTCAAAAACACCGGGGAGCTGTTTTTT. This codes for CASSLKNTGELFF.

This clonotype was seen repeatedly, ten times or more. This sequence joins TRBV29-1 and TRBJ2-7, with 11 bases identical to TRBD1. From germline, CDR1 is SQVTM and CDR2 ANQGSEA. J lost 1 base, V lost 2 bases, and 4 bases had no gene match. This CDR3 is 15 amino acids long. The CDR3 DNA follows: TGCAGCGTTGAAAGGGGGACAGGGGGTTCCTACGAGCAGTACTTC. Encoded protein: CSVERGTGGSYEQYF.

In this sample, this clonotype turned up many times. The CDR3 loop reads CASSLRGHNYNEQFF. In DNA, the CDR3 is TGCGCCAGCAGCTTGCGGGGACACAACTACAATGAGCAGTTCTTC. The chain combines TRBV5-1 with TRBJ2-1; D perhaps matches TRBD1 (6 bases). This CDR3 has 15 amino acids. Between the trimmed V and J ends, which lost 1 base and 3 bases, there was a span of 11 bases. Germline loops: CDR1 SGHRS, CDR2 YFSETQ.